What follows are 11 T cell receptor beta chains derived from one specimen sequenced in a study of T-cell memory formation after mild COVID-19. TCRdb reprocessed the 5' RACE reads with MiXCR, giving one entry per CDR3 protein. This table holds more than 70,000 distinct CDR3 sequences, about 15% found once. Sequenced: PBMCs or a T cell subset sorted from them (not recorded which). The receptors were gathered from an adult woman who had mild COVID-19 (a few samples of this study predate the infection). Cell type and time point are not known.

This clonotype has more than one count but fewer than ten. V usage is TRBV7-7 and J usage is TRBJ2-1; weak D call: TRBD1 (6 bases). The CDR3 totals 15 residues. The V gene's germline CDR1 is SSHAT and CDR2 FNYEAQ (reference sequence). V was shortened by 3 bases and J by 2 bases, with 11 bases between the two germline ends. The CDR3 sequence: CASSLAGVPYNEQFF. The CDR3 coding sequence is TGTGCCAGCAGCTTGGCAGGGGTACCCTACAATGAGCAGTTCTTC.

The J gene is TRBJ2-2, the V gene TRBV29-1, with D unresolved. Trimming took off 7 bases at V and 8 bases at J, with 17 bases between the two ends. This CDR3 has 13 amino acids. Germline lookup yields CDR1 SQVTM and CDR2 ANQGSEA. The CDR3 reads CSALRPDGGELFF. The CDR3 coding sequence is TGCAGCGCCCTCAGACCTGACGGGGGGGAGCTGTTTTTT.

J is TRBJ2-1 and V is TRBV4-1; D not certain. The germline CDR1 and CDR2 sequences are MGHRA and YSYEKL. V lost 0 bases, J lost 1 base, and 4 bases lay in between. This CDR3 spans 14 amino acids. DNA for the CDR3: TGCGCCAGCAGCCAAGATCAATCCTACAATGAGCAGTTCTTC. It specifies CASSQDQSYNEQFF.

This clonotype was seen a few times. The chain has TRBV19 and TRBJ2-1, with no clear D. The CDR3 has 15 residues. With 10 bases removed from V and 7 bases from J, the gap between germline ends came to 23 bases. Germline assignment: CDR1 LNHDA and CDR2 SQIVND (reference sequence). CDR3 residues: CATVLSGMSPNEQFF. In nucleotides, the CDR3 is TGTGCCACCGTCCTGTCCGGTATGTCCCCGAATGAGCAGTTCTTC.

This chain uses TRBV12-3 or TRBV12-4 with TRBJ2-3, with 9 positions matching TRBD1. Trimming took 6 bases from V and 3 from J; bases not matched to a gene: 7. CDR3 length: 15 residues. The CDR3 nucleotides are TGTGCCAGCAGCCTCCGGGACAGGGTGACAGATACGCAGTATTTT. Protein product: CASSLRDRVTDTQYF.

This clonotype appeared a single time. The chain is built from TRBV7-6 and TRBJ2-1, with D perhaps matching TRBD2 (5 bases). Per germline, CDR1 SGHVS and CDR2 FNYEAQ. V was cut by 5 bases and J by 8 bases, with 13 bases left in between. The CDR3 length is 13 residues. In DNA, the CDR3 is TGTGCCAGCAGCCCCCACGGGCGGGATGAGCAGTTCTTC. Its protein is CASSPHGRDEQFF.

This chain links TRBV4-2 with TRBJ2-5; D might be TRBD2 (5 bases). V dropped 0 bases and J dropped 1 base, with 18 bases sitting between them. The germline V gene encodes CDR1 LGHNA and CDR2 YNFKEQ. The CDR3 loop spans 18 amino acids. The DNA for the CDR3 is TGTGCCAGCAGCCAAGAATCACCGGGGTCGGCCATCCAAGAGACCCAGTACTTC. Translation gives CASSQESPGSAIQETQYF.

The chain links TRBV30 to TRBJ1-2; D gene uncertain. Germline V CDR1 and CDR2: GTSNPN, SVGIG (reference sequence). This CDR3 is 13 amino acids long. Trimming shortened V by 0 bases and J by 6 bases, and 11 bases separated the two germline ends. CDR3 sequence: CAWSVVHSHGYTF. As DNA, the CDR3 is TGTGCCTGGAGTGTAGTTCACAGTCATGGCTACACCTTC. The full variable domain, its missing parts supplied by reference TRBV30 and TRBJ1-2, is SQTIHQWPATLVQPVGSPLSLECTVEGTSNPNLYWYRQAAGRGLQLLFYSVGIGQISSEVPQNLSASRPQDRQFILSSKKLLLSDSGFYLCAWSVVHSHGYTFGSGTRLTVV.

The CDR3 reads CASSFRDRGNSDTQYF. The DNA of the CDR3 is TGTGCCAGCAGTTTCCGGGACAGGGGAAATTCGGATACGCAGTATTTT. The chain carries TRBV6-2 or TRBV6-3 and TRBJ2-3; TRBD1 aligns across 10 bases. With 4 bases clipped from V and 6 bases from J, the junction kept 10 bases outside the gene matches. CDR3 length: 16 residues. Germline CDR1 MNHEY, CDR2 SVGEGT.

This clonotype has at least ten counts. The chain's CDR3 is CASSPGPRETDTQYF. CDR3 bases: TGCGCCAGCAGCCCGGGTCCCAGAGAAACAGATACGCAGTATTTT. The chain links TRBV5-1 to TRBJ2-3; D is ambiguous. The ends were cut back, 4 bases at V and 3 bases at J, with 15 bases in the middle. This CDR3 has 15 residues. The germline CDR1 and CDR2 sequences are SGHRS and YFSETQ.

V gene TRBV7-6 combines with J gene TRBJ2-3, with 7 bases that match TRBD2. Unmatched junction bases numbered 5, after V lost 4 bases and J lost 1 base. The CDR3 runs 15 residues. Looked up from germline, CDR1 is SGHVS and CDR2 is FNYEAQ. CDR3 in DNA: TGTGCCAGCAGCTGGTTTCGGGGGGGCACAGATACGCAGTATTTT. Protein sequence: CASSWFRGGTDTQYF.